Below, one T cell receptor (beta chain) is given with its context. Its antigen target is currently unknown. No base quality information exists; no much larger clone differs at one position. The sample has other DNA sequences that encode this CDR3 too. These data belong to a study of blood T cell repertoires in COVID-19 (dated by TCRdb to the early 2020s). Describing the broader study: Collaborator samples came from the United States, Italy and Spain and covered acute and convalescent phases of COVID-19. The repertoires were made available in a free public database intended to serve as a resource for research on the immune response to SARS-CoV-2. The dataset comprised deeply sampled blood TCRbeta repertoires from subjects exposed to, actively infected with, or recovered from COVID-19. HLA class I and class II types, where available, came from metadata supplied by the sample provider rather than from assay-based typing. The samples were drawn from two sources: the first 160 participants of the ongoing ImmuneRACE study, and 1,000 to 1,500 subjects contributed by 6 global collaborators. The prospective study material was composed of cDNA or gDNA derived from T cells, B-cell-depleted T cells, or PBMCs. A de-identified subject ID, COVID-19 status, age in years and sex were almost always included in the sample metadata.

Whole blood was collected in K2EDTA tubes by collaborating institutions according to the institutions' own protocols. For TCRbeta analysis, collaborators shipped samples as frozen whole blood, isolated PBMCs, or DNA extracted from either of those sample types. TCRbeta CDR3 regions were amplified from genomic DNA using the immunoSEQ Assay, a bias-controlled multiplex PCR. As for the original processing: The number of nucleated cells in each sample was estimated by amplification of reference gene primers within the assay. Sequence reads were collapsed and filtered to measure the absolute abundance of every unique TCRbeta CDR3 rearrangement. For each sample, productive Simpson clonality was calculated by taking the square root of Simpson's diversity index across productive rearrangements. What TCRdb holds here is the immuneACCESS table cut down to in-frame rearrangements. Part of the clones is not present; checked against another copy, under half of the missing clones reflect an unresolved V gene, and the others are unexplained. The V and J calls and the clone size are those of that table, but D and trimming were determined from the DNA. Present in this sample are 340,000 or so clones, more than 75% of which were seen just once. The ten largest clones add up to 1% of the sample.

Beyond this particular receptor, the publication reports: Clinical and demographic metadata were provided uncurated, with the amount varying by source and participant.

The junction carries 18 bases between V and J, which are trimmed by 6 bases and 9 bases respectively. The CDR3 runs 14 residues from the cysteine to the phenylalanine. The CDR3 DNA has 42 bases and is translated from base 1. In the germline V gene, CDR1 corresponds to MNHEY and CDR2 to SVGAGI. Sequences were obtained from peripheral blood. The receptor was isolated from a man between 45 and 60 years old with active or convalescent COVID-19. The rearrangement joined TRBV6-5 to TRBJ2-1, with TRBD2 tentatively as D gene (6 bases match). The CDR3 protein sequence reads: CASSLRWGVPEQFF. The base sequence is TGTGCCAGCAGCCTCAGGTGGGGGGTTCCTGAGCAGTTCTTC.